This T cell receptor beta chain stems from a study of T cell changes during pregnancy in multiple sclerosis. The CDR3 has 13 residues. V dropped 3 bases and J dropped 8 bases, with 13 bases sitting between them. Germline V gene data show CDR1 as SQVTM and CDR2 as ANQGSEA. Profiling relied on immunoSEQ multiplex PCR, and the TCRdb table lists in-frame clones only, not all of them. The data contain roughly 39,000 clones, more than 75% of them singletons. The J gene is TRBJ1-4, the V gene TRBV29-1, with D possibly being TRBD1 (5 bases). The sequenced material came from PBMCs (not recorded whether the cells were cultured). This clonotype was obtained from a female donor with multiple sclerosis, enrolled in a pregnancy study. This CDR3 is CSVDEVGGEKLFF. For the CDR3, the DNA is TGCAGCGTTGATGAGGTTGGGGGGGAAAAACTGTTTTTT.